A selection of T cell receptor beta chains follows, all from one sample in a study of cytomegalovirus exposure and HLA in healthy donors. TCRdb keeps only in-frame clones here, not all; method: immunoSEQ multiplex PCR. The table records approximately 150,000 clones, 68% of them present only once. The sequencing sample was made of PBMCs. The receptors here all came from a woman in her thirties or forties in good health and CMV-seropositive. The CDR3 runs from the conserved cysteine through the conserved F or W. A D gene is named only where the DNA matches it firmly.

v_call | d_call | cdr3_aa
TRBV5-6 | TRBD1 | CASSLFDRGDQPQNF
TRBV5-1 | TRBD1 | CASKGQKEYYGYTF
TRBV9 | TRBD1 | CASSHGGTGLIYEQYF
TRBV7-9 | . | CASLSGLYQPQHF
TRBV18 | TRBD2 | CASSTPAGSYNEQFF
TRBV6-1 | . | CASSPPVNEQYF
TRBV25-1 | . | CASMGATVGANVLTF
TRBV7-2 | . | CASSFDRSIYGYTF
TRBV9 | . | CASSAGVINNEQFF
TRBV7-2 | TRBD1 | CASGEQGASYEQYF
TRBV12-1 | . | CASGSSGTGLSTGELFF
TRBV19 | TRBD1 | CASGPRQGAWETQYF
TRBV25-1 | . | CASSGSGSEKLFF
TRBV6-5 | TRBD1 | CASSSGQGDQPQHF
TRBV6-1 | TRBD1 | CASSVYRGLNEQYF
TRBV5-6 | . | CASSGTGREVYGYTF
TRBV7-8 | TRBD1 | CASSLAPAGGEAFF
TRBV11-3 | . | CASSSSFTYNEQFF
TRBV6-1 | . | CASSEGHSPREQYF
TRBV6-5 | . | CASRSGGTNEKLFF
TRBV7-8 | . | CASSFELGKPQHF
TRBV7-9 | TRBD1 | CASSRQGTAQQFF
TRBV5-1 | TRBD1 | CASSGPGQLEHNEQFF
TRBV18 | . | CASSPGGRPPYEQYF